The 3 T cell receptor beta chains presented below share a single source sample, sequenced in a study of blood T cell repertoires in COVID-19 (dated by TCRdb to about 2020). Library creation used the immunoSEQ multiplex PCR assay. TCRdb provides this immuneACCESS table in a form limited to in-frame rearrangements. Some clones are lacking; in checked studies, under half of them reflect an unresolved V gene, and why the rest are absent is not known. In this sample the table shows 300,000 to 450,000 clones, 89% of which occur a single time. The ten largest clones capture under 4% of the sample. Sequenced input: peripheral blood. The receptors originated from a woman aged 30 to 39 with COVID-19, enrolled during active disease.

Concerning this clone: Different DNA sequences within this sample yield the same CDR3. The chain combines TRBV29-1 with TRBJ1-2; no firm D call. Trimming took 6 bases from V and 6 from J, leaving 11 bases between them. The CDR3 runs 11 residues. CDR1 and CDR2 from the germline V gene are SQVTM and ANQGSEA. The CDR3, as DNA: TGCAGCGTCGAATCCCGAGATGGCTACACCTTC. It specifies CSVESRDGYTF.

The table lists this clone with a few counts. V and J are TRBV19 and TRBJ1-4; 9 bases are a match to TRBD1. V shed 4 bases and J 8 bases; nucleotides not matched to a gene: 8. CDR1 is LNHDA and CDR2 is SQIVND in the germline V gene (reference sequence). The CDR3 is 15 amino acids. The CDR3 loop is CASSSGTGRGEKLFF. The CDR3 coding sequence is TGTGCCAGTAGTAGCGGGACAGGGAGAGGCGAAAAACTGTTTTTT.

The chain links TRBV6-5 to TRBJ2-1, with 7 positions matching TRBD2. The CDR3 length is 15 residues. Per germline, CDR1 MNHEY and CDR2 SVGAGI. V gave up 4 bases and J gave up 0 bases; unmatched junction bases: 3. The CDR3: CASSFSGPSYNEQFF. The CDR3 region has the DNA TGTGCCAGCAGTTTTAGCGGGCCCTCCTACAATGAGCAGTTCTTC.